The text below deals with one TCR beta chain. Its target is unknown. Treatment indicated: roughly ten-day PBMC culture with coronavirus spike peptide pools or control peptides (ViraFEST assay). The unexposed donor's CD4+ T cells were collected before the COVID-19 pandemic (2011-2018). This CDR3 spans 17 amino acids. With 2 bases removed from V and 3 bases from J, the gap between germline ends came to 17 bases. The data originate from a study of vaccination and CD4 T cells after COVID-19. Looking at the study overall: The convalescents, six males and four females, included two who were Hispanic.

Study outcomes and limitations: Researchers report that 304 of 307 vaccine-specific clones in convalescent patients proved spike mono-reactive.

An Oncomine TCR Beta short-read assay was used to sequence the DNA from cultured CD4+ T cells. TCRdb itself ran the PCR reads through MiXCR, one entry per CDR3 protein. In the table there are some 9,000 distinct CDR3 sequences, 40% to 50% of which are singletons. The sequence derives from a human donor in good health. The sequenced sample consisted of CD4+ T cells from blood, cultured in vitro. The chain links TRBV12-3 or TRBV12-4 to TRBJ1-5; D gene unclear. CDR3 bases: TGTGCCAGCAGTTTATCAACAGTAAGTAGGGTCAATCAGCCCCAGCATTTT. This sequence encodes CASSLSTVSRVNQPQHF.